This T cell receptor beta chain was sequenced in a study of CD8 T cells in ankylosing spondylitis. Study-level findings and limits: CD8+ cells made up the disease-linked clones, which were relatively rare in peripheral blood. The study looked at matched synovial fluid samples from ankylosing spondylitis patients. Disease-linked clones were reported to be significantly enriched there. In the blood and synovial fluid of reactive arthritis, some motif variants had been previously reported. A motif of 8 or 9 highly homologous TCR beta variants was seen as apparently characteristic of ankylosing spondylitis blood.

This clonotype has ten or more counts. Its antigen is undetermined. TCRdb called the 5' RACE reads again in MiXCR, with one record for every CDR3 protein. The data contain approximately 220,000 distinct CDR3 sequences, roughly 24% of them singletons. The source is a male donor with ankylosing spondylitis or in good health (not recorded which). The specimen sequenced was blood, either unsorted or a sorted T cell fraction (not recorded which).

The CDR3 loop is CASSSQGQGGGYTF. CDR3 coding DNA: TGTGCCAGCAGCTCCCAGGGACAGGGCGGCGGCTACACCTTC. This chain joins TRBV7-6 and TRBJ1-2, with 9 nucleotides matching TRBD1. The V segment lost 4 bases and the J segment 8 bases; nucleotides outside the gene matches: 8. The CDR3 loop spans 14 amino acids. Looked up from germline, CDR1 is SGHVS and CDR2 is FNYEAQ.